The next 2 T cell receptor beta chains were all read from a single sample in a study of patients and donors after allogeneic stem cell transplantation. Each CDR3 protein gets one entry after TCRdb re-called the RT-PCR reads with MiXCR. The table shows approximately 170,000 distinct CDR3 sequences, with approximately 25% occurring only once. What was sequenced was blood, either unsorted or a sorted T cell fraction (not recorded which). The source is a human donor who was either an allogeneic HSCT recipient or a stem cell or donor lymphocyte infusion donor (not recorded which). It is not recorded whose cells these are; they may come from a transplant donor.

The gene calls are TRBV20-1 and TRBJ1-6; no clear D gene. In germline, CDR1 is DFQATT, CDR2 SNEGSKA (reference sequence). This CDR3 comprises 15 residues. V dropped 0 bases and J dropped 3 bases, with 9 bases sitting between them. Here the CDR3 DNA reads TGCAGTGCTAGAGAACCCTCATACTATAATTCACCCCTCCACTTT. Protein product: CSAREPSYYNSPLHF.

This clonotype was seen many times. CDR3 nucleotide sequence: TGCAGTGCTAGAGGCCGGGACAAGGGACCATTGAACACTGAAGCTTTCTTT. Translating gives CSARGRDKGPLNTEAFF. This chain uses TRBV20-1 with TRBJ1-1, with D possibly TRBD1 on 6 matching bases. Germline V gene data show CDR1 as DFQATT and CDR2 as SNEGSKA (reference sequence). The ends were cut back, 1 base at V and 0 bases at J, with 18 bases in the middle. CDR3 length equals 17 residues.